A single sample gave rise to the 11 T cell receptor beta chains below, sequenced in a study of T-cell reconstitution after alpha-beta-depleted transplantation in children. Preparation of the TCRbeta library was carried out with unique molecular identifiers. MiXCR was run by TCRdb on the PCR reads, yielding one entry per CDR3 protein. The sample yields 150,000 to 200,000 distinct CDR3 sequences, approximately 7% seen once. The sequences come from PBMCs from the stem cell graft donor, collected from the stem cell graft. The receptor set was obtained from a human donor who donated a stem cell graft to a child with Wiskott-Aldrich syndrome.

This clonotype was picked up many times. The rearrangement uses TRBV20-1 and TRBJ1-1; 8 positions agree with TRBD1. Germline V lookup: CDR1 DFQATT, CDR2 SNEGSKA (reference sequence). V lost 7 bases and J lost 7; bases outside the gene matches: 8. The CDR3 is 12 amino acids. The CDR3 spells CSVQDDRGEAFF. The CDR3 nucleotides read TGCAGTGTCCAAGATGACAGGGGTGAAGCTTTCTTT.

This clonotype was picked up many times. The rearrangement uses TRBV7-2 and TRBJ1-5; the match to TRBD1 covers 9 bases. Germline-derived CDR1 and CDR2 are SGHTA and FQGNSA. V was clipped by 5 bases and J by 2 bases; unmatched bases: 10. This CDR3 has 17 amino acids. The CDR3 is CASSPRTGAVGNQPQHF. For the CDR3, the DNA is TGTGCCAGCAGCCCCAGGACAGGGGCGGTTGGCAATCAGCCCCAGCATTTT.

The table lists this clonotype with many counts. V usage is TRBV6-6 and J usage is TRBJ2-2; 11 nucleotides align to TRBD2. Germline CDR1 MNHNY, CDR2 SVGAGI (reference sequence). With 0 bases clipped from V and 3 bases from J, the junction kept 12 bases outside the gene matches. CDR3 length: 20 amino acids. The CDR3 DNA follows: TGTGCCAGCAGTTACTCTTTGGGTACTAGCGGGAGTCGGGACACCGGGGAGCTGTTTTTT. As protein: CASSYSLGTSGSRDTGELFF.

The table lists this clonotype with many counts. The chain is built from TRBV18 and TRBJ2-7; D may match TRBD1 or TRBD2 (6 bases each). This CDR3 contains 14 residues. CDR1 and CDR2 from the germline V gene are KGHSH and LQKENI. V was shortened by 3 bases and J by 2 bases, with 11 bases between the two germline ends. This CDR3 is CASSPGGGPYEQYF. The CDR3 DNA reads TGTGCCAGCTCACCTGGAGGGGGACCCTACGAGCAGTACTTC. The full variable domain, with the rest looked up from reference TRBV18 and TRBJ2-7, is NAGVMQNPRHLVRRRGQEARLRCSPMKGHSHVYWYRQLPEEGLKFMVYLQKENIIDESGMPKERFSAEFPKEGPSILRIQQVVRGDSAAYFCASSPGGGPYEQYFGPGTRLTVT.

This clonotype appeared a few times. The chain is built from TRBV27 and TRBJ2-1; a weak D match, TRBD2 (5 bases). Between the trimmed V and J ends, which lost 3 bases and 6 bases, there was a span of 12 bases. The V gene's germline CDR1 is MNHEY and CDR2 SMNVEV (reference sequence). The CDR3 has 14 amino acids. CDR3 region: CASSFSGFGNEQFF. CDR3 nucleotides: TGTGCCAGCAGTTTTTCGGGGTTTGGCAATGAGCAGTTCTTC.

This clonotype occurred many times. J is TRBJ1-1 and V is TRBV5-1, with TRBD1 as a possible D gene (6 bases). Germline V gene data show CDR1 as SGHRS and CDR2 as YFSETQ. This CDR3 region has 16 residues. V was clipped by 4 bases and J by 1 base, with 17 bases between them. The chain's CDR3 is CASSVNRQDTNTEAFF. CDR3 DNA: TGCGCCAGCAGCGTGAACCGACAGGACACGAACACTGAAGCTTTCTTT.

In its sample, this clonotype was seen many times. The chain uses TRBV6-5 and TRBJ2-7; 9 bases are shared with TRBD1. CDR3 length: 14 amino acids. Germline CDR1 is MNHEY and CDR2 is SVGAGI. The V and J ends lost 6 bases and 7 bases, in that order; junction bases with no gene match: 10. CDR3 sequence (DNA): TGTGCCAGCAGCCGTGGACAGGGGCTTCGAGAGCAGTACTTC. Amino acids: CASSRGQGLREQYF.

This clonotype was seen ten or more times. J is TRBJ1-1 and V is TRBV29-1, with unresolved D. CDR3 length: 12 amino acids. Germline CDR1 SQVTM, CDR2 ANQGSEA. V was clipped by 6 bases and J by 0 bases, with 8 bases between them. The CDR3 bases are TGCAGCGTATCAGGCATGAACACTGAAGCTTTCTTT. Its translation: CSVSGMNTEAFF.

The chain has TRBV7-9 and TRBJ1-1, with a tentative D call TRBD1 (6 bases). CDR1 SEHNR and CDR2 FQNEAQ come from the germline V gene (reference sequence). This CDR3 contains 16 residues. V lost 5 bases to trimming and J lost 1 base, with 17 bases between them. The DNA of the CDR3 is TGTGCCAGCAGCCTTGGGGACATCTCACCGAACACTGAAGCTTTCTTT. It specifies CASSLGDISPNTEAFF.

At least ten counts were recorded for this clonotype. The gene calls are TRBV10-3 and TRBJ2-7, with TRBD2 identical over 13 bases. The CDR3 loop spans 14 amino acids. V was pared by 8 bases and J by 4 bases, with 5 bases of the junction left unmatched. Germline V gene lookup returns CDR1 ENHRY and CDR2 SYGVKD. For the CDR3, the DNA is TGTGCCATCGCAGGACTAGCGGGAGATTACGAGCAGTACTTC. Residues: CAIAGLAGDYEQYF.

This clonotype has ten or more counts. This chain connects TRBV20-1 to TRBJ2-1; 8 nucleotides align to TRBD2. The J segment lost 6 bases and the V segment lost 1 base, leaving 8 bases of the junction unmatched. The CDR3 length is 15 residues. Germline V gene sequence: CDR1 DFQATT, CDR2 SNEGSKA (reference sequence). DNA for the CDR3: TGCAGTGCTAGAGTGGGGCTAGCGGGCTTCAATGAGCAGTTCTTC. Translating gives CSARVGLAGFNEQFF.